These 17 T cell receptor beta chains originate from one sample sequenced in a study of blood T cell repertoires in COVID-19. Produced via immunoSEQ multiplex PCR; TCRdb's table is partial and in-frame only. The repertoire holds about 56,000 clones, with 75% to 90% as singletons. Sequencing was done on a sample of peripheral blood. These receptors came from an older woman with COVID-19, enrolled during active disease.

The chain has TRBV2 and TRBJ1-2, with TRBD1 matching 10 bases. V trimming: 5 bases; J trimming: 6 bases; junction bases outside the gene matches: 9. The CDR3 spans 15 residues. Germline V gene sequence: CDR1 SNHLY, CDR2 FYNNEI. The CDR3 region is CASSQYAGTGDGYTF. DNA of the CDR3: TGTGCCAGCAGTCAATACGCCGGGACAGGGGATGGCTACACCTTC.

The rearrangement links TRBV5-1 to TRBJ2-3; 10 bases match TRBD2. Per the germline V gene, CDR1 is SGHRS and CDR2 is YFSETQ. After removal of 4 bases from V and 1 base from J, the junction contained 6 bases not matched to a gene. The CDR3 extends over 16 amino acids. The chain's CDR3 is CASSPRAGGRTDTQYF. The CDR3 region has the DNA TGCGCCAGCAGCCCCAGAGCGGGAGGGCGCACAGATACGCAGTATTTT. The full variable domain, with the rest looked up from reference TRBV5-1 and TRBJ2-3, is KAGVTQTPRYLIKTRGQQVTLSCSPISGHRSVSWYQQTPGQGLQFLFEYFSETQRNKGNFPGRFSGRQFSNSRSEMNVSTLELGDSALYLCASSPRAGGRTDTQYFGPGTRLTVL.

The chain joins TRBV21-1 to TRBJ1-4. TRBV21-1 is listed as a pseudogene. The length of the CDR3 is 16 residues. The CDR3 coding sequence is TGTGCCAGCAGCAATAAGGGGAGGGACCGGGTTGAAAAACTGTTTTTT. It encodes CASSNKGRDRVEKLFF.

V is TRBV6-2 or TRBV6-3 and J is TRBJ1-1; D not resolved. Trimming shortened V by 6 bases and J by 11 bases, and 16 bases separated the two germline ends. The CDR3 is 12 amino acids. Germline V gives CDR1 MNHEY, CDR2 SVGEGT. This CDR3 is CASSPGGNRAFF. In nucleotides, the CDR3 is TGTGCCAGCAGCCCTGGAGGGAATAGGGCTTTCTTT.

There are a few counts of this clone. The rearrangement joins TRBV5-4 to TRBJ2-2; 10 bases map to TRBD2. The V and J ends lost 0 bases and 6 bases, in that order; junction bases with no gene match: 2. This CDR3 has 15 residues. Germline CDR1 and CDR2: SGHNT and YYREEE (reference sequence). The CDR3 loop is CASSLGLAGAGELFF. In DNA form, the CDR3 reads TGTGCCAGCAGCTTGGGGCTAGCGGGGGCCGGGGAGCTGTTTTTT.

The chain employs TRBV6-6 and TRBJ2-7; D might be TRBD1 (5 bases). Looked up from germline, CDR1 is MNHNY and CDR2 is SVGAGI (reference sequence). V dropped 4 bases and J dropped 0 bases, with 13 bases sitting between them. The CDR3 runs 15 residues. CDR3 nucleotide sequence: TGTGCCAGCAGTTCGACCCCCGACAGCTCCTACGAGCAGTACTTC. Residues: CASSSTPDSSYEQYF.

A few counts support this clone. V gene TRBV28 combines with J gene TRBJ1-5; D perhaps matches TRBD1 (5 bases). Germline loops: CDR1 MDHEN, CDR2 SYDVKM. CDR3 size: 14 residues. Trimming shortened V by 7 bases and J by 5 bases, and 15 bases separated the two germline ends. Here the CDR3 DNA reads TGTGCCAGCACTAGCGACAGTCAGCATCAGCCCCAGCATTTT. Its translation is CASTSDSQHQPQHF.

The chain uses TRBV7-9 and TRBJ2-7; D is perhaps TRBD2 (5 bases). Trimming stripped 5 bases from V and 2 bases from J, with 13 bases between. Germline CDR1 SEHNR, CDR2 FQNEAQ (reference sequence). This CDR3 is built from 14 residues. In DNA form, the CDR3 reads TGTGCCAGCAGCCCCTTGGACGGGGCCTACGAGCAGTACTTC. This translates into CASSPLDGAYEQYF.

The V and J genes are TRBV9 and TRBJ1-2; 9 nucleotides line up with TRBD1. Germline V CDR1 and CDR2: SGDLS, YYNGEE. The CDR3 is 16 residues long. V lost 3 bases to trimming and J lost 4 bases; unmatched junction nucleotides: 10. The DNA for the CDR3 is TGTGCCAGCAGCGGCGGGACAGGGAGGGAGGGCTATGGCTACACCTTC. As protein: CASSGGTGREGYGYTF.

This clone was detected only once. The chain uses TRBV28 and TRBJ2-3; TRBD2 aligns across 7 bases. V lost 2 bases to trimming and J lost 2 bases; unmatched junction nucleotides: 7. CDR3 size: 16 residues. Germline V gene data show CDR1 as MDHEN and CDR2 as SYDVKM. This CDR3 reads CASSLSASGNTDTQYF. Written as DNA, the CDR3 is TGTGCCAGCAGTTTAAGTGCTAGCGGCAACACAGATACGCAGTATTTT.

J is TRBJ1-1 and V is TRBV13; tentative D call: TRBD1 (5 bases). This CDR3 is built from 16 residues. From germline, CDR1 is PRHDT and CDR2 FYEKMQ (reference sequence). The ends were cut back, 5 bases at V and 0 bases at J, with 16 bases in the middle. The CDR3 DNA reads TGTGCCAGCAGCCCTGGTCCACGGGGGGTGAACACTGAAGCTTTCTTT. Translation: CASSPGPRGVNTEAFF.

The genes are TRBV7-8 and TRBJ2-3; 8 bases are shared with TRBD2. The CDR3 sequence is 15 residues long. Germline CDR1 and CDR2: SGHVS and FQNEAQ. After removal of 2 bases from V and 7 bases from J, the junction contained 8 bases not matched to a gene. DNA of the CDR3: TGTGCCAGCAGCTTATTCGGGGGGGAGCAAAATACGCAGTATTTT. Its translation: CASSLFGGEQNTQYF. The whole variable domain, filled in from reference TRBV7-8 and TRBJ2-3, reads GAGVSQSPRYKVAKRGQDVALRCDPISGHVSLFWYQQALGQGPEFLTYFQNEAQLDKSGLPSDRFFAERPEGSVSTLKIQRTQQEDSAVYLCASSLFGGEQNTQYFGPGTRLTVL.

The V gene is TRBV10-3, the J gene TRBJ2-4, with unresolved D. In germline, CDR1 is ENHRY, CDR2 SYGVKD. CDR3 length: 13 residues. With 9 bases removed from V and 1 base from J, the gap between germline ends came to 10 bases. DNA of the CDR3: TGTGCCATAGCGCGCGAGGCCAAAAACATTCAGTACTTC. It codes for CAIAREAKNIQYF.

The chain is built from TRBV7-2 and TRBJ2-7; 7 bases line up with TRBD1. The CDR3 runs 13 residues. V was pared by 5 bases and J by 0 bases, with 1 base of the junction left unmatched. Per germline, CDR1 SGHTA and CDR2 FQGNSA. The CDR3 region is CASSRDSSYEQYF. The CDR3 DNA sequence: TGTGCCAGCAGCAGGGACAGCTCCTACGAGCAGTACTTC.

The chain has TRBV6-6 and TRBJ1-2; 7 bases agree with TRBD1. The length of the CDR3 is 13 residues. Germline CDR1 and CDR2: MNHNY and SVGAGI (reference sequence). J gave up 8 bases and V 7 bases, and 10 bases lay outside the gene matches. The CDR3 sequence is CASTKGRGFGYTF. DNA of the CDR3: TGTGCCAGCACCAAAGGCAGGGGGTTCGGCTACACCTTC.

The chain carries TRBV4-3 and TRBJ2-2, with no clear D. In germline, CDR1 is LGHNA, CDR2 YSLEER. The CDR3 consists of 17 residues. V shed 0 bases and J shed 4 bases, with 15 bases lying between them. As DNA, the CDR3 is TGCGCCAGCAGCCAAGAGCGGCAGCCTCTTCTCACCGGGGAGCTGTTTTTT. Residues: CASSQERQPLLTGELFF.

In its sample, this clone was seen a few times. This chain joins TRBV12-5 and TRBJ2-5, with 9 positions matching TRBD1. The CDR3 is 15 residues long. The V gene's germline CDR1 is LGHNT and CDR2 FRNRAP. Trimming at V came to 6 bases and at J to 5 bases, leaving 10 bases not matched to a gene. The DNA for the CDR3 is TGTGCTAGTGGCCCGGGGACAGGGTACGGGGAGACCCAGTACTTC. Its translation: CASGPGTGYGETQYF.